The text below deals with one T cell receptor beta chain. The sample belongs to a study of T cell changes during pregnancy in multiple sclerosis. The CDR3 is 13 residues long. Germline V gives CDR1 SGHNT, CDR2 YYREEE (reference sequence). Trimming removed 4 bases at V and 10 bases at J, with 15 bases between. The repertoire was sequenced with immunoSEQ multiplex PCR; TCRdb's copy has only in-frame clones and lacks some. This table holds about 12,000 clones, about 91% found once. The chain uses TRBV5-4 and TRBJ2-1; D is possibly TRBD1 (5 bases). This TCR derives from a female donor in good health, enrolled as a control in a pregnancy study. Sequenced here: CD8+ T cells from peripheral blood mononuclear cells, sampled in the second trimester of pregnancy. This chain's CDR3 is CASSPPGQGEQFF. DNA for the CDR3: TGTGCCAGCAGCCCCCCAGGGCAAGGGGAGCAGTTCTTC. The whole variable domain, remainder taken from reference TRBV5-4 and TRBJ2-1, is ETGVTQSPTHLIKTRGQQVTLRCSSQSGHNTVSWYQQALGQGPQFIFQYYREEENGRGNFPPRFSGLQFPNYSSELNVNALELDDSALYLCASSPPGQGEQFFGPGTRLTVL.